This is a list of T cell receptor beta chains from one sample in a study of blood T cell repertoires in COVID-19. Assay: immunoSEQ multiplex PCR; the TCRdb copy retains only in-frame clones and omits some. The sample records about 94,000 clones, 80% to 85% being singletons. Sequencing was done on a sample of peripheral blood. Receptor source: a man aged 60-69 years with acute or convalescent COVID-19. CDR3s include the opening cysteine and the closing phenylalanine or tryptophan. The D gene is left open where the match is weak. The listing skips clone size in some rows; elsewhere it reads once, few, many or a size class.

>NA|TRBV19|NA|TRBJ2-6
CASSDGSSGANVLTF
TGTGCCAGTAGCGACGGGAGCTCTGGGGCCAACGTCCTGACTTTC
>TRBD1|TRBV19|NA|TRBJ1-6
CASRQDRVNSPLHF
TGTGCCAGTAGGCAAGACAGGGTGAATTCACCCCTCCACTTT
>TRBD1|TRBV5-1|NA|TRBJ1-2
CASSQPERGRDGYTF
TGCGCCAGCAGCCAGCCGGAGAGGGGGCGCGATGGCTACACCTTC
>NA|TRBV30|NA|TRBJ2-7
CAWSVLGDEQYF
TGTGCCTGGAGTGTACTCGGGGACGAGCAGTACTTC
>TRBD1|TRBV14|few|TRBJ1-2
CASSHLTGGDVHYGYTF
TGTGCCAGCAGCCACCTTACAGGGGGCGATGTCCACTATGGCTACACCTTC
>NA|TRBV29-1|few|TRBJ2-1
CSVERGHNNEQFF
TGCAGCGTTGAAAGGGGACACAACAATGAGCAGTTCTTC
>NA|TRBV19|NA|TRBJ2-2
CASSSIEGRTGELFF
TGTGCCAGTAGTAGTATCGAGGGAAGAACCGGGGAGCTGTTTTTT
>NA|TRBV11-1|NA|TRBJ1-1
CASSLFRVMNTEAFF
TGTGCCAGCAGCTTATTCAGGGTAATGAACACTGAAGCTTTCTTT
>NA|TRBV30|few|TRBJ1-2
CAEPGGFLGGYTF
TGTGCCGAGCCTGGGGGGTTTCTTGGCGGCTACACCTTC
>NA|TRBV11-2|NA|TRBJ1-2
CASSSPQGLPRGGYTF
TGTGCCAGCAGCTCCCCACAGGGTTTGCCCCGAGGTGGCTACACCTTC
>TRBD1|TRBV10-3|once|TRBJ1-1
CAISRQGNEAFF
TGTGCCATCAGTAGACAGGGAAATGAAGCTTTCTTT
>NA|TRBV6-5|NA|TRBJ1-1
CASSLTVLGTEAFF
TGTGCCAGCAGTTTGACAGTACTCGGGACTGAAGCTTTCTTT
>TRBD1|TRBV30|NA|TRBJ1-2
CAWGTGGGSYGYTF
TGTGCCTGGGGGACAGGGGGTGGGAGCTATGGCTACACCTTC
>TRBD1|TRBV5-6|once|TRBJ2-1
CASSSNRTGSGQFF
TGTGCCAGCAGTTCCAACAGGACAGGGTCGGGGCAGTTCTTC
>NA|TRBV5-5|NA|TRBJ2-7
CASSGVRGYEQYF
TGTGCCAGCAGCGGGGTTCGGGGCTACGAGCAGTACTTC
>NA|TRBV10-2|NA|TRBJ1-2
CASSIQQGHGYTF
TGCGCCAGCAGCATACAGCAGGGCCATGGCTACACCTTC
>NA|TRBV6-5|NA|TRBJ1-5
CASSQGIDQPQHF
TGTGCCAGCAGTCAGGGGATTGATCAGCCCCAGCATTTT
>NA|TRBV19|NA|TRBJ2-1
CASRIRDTEYNEQFF
TGTGCCAGTAGGATCCGGGACACGGAGTACAATGAGCAGTTCTTC